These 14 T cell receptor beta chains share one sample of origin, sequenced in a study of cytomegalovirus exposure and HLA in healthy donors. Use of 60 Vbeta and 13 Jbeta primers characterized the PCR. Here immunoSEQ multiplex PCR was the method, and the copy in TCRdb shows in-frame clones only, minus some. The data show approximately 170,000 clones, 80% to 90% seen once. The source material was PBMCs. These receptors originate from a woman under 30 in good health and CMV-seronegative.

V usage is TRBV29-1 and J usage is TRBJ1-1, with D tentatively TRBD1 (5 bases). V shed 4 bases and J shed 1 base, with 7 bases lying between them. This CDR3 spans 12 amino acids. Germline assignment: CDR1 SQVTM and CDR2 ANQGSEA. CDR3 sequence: CSVGGGNTEAFF. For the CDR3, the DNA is TGCAGCGTTGGCGGGGGGAACACTGAAGCTTTCTTT.

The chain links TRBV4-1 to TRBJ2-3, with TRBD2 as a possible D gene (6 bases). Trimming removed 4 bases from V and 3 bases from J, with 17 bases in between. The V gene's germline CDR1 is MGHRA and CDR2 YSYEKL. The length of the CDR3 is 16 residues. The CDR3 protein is CASSRQNSGRTDTQYF. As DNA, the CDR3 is TGCGCCAGCAGCCGCCAAAACAGCGGGCGTACAGATACGCAGTATTTT.

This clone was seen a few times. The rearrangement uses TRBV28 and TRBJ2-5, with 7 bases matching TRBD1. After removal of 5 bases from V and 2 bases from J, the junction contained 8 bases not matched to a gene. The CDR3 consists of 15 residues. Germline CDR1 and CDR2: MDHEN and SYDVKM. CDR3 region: CASSPMGQQQETQYF. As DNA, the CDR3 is TGTGCCAGCAGTCCTATGGGACAGCAACAAGAGACCCAGTACTTC.

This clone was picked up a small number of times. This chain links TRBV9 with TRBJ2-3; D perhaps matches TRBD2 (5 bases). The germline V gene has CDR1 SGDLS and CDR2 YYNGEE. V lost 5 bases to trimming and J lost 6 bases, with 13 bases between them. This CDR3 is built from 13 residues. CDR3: CASREAATDTQYF. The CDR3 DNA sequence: TGTGCCAGCAGGGAGGCCGCCACCGATACGCAGTATTTT.

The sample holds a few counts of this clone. The CDR3 sequence: CASISPTGGEFF. CDR3 nucleotide sequence: TGTGCCAGCATAAGCCCGACCGGGGGGGAGTTCTTC. The chain recombines TRBV6-5 with TRBJ2-1, with 8 bases fitting TRBD2. Germline V CDR1 and CDR2: MNHEY, SVGAGI. Trimming removed 7 bases from V and 14 bases from J; junction bases left unmatched: 10. The CDR3 extends over 12 amino acids.

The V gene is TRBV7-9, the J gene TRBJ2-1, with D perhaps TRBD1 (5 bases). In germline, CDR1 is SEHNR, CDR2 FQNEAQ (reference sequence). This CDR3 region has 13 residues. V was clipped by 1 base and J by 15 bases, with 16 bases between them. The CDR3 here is CASSLDRSSKGFF. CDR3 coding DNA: TGTGCCAGCAGCTTAGACAGGTCCTCCAAGGGGTTCTTC.

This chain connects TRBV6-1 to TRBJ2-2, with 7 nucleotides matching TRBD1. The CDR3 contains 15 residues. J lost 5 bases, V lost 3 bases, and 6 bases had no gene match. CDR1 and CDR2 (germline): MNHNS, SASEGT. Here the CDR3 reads CASSDWAGGTGELFF. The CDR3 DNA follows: TGTGCCAGCAGTGATTGGGCAGGGGGAACCGGGGAGCTGTTTTTT.

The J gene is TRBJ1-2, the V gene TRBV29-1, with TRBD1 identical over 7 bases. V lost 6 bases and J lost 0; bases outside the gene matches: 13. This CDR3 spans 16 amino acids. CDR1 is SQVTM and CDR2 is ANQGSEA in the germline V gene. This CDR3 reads CSVPSGSGGTNYGYTF. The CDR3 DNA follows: TGCAGCGTCCCCAGCGGGTCAGGGGGAACTAACTATGGCTACACCTTC.

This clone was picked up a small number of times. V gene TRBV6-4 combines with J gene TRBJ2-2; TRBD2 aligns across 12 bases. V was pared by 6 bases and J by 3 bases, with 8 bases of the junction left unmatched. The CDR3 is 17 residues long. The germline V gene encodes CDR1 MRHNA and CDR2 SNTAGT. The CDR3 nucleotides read TGTGCCAGCAGCGTTACTAGCGGGAGGACGGACACCGGGGAGCTGTTTTTT. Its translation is CASSVTSGRTDTGELFF.

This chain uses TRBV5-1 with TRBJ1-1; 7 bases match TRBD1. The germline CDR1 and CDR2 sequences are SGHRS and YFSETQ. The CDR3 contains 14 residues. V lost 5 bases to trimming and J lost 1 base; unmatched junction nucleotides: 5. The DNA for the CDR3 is TGCGCCAGCAGTTGGAACAGGGGGAACACTGAAGCTTTCTTT. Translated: CASSWNRGNTEAFF.

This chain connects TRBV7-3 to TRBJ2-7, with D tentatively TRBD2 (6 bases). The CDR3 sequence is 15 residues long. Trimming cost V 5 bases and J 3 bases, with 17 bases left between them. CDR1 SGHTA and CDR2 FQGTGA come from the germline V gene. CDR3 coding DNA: TGTGCCAGCAGCCCAGCTGCGGGGCCATTCTACGAGCAGTACTTC. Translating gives CASSPAAGPFYEQYF.

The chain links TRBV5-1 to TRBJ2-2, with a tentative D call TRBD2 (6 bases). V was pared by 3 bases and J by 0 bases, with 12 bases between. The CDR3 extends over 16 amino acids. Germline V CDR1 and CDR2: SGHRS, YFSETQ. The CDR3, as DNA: TGCGCCAGCAGCTGGGGGGACGGCACGAACACCGGGGAGCTGTTTTTT. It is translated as CASSWGDGTNTGELFF.

The CDR3 is CASSQGARFTGELFF. The CDR3 bases are TGCGCCAGCAGCCAAGGGGCGAGATTCACCGGGGAGCTGTTTTTT. The gene calls are TRBV4-1 and TRBJ2-2; no clear D gene. Germline V gene data show CDR1 as MGHRA and CDR2 as YSYEKL. V was trimmed by 1 base and J by 4 bases, leaving 10 bases between them. CDR3 size: 15 residues.

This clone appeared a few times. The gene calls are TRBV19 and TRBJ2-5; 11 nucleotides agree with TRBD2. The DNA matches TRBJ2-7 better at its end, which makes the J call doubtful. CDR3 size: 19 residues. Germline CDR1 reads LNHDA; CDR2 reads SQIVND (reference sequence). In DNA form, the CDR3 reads TGTGCCAGTAGCCCACTAGGTTCTAGCGGGAGGACACTAGAATACGAGCAGTACTTC. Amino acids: CASSPLGSSGRTLEYEQYF.